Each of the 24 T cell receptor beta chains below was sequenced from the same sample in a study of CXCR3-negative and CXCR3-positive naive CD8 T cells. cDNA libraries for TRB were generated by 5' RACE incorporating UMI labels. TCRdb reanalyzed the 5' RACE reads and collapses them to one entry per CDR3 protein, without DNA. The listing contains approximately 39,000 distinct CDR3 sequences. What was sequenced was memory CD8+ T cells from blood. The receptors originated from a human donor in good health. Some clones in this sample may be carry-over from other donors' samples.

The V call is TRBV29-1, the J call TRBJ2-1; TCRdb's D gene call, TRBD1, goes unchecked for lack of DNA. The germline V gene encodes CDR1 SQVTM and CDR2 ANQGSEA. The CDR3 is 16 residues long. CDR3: CSVINPGTGGINEQFF.

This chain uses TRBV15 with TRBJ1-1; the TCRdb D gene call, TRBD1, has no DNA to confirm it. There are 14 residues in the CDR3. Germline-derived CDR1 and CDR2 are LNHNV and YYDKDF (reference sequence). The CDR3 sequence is CATRATRGHTEAFF.

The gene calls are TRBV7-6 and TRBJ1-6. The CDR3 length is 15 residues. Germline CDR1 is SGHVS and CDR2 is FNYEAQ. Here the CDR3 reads CASSSSGGVGSPLHF.

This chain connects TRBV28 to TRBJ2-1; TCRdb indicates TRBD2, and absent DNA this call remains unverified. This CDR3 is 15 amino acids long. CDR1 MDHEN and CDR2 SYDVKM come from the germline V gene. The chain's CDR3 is CASSPRPSRLGEQFF.

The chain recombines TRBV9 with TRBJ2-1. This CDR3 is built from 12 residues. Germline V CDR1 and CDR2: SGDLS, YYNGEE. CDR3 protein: CASSVGTSEQFF.

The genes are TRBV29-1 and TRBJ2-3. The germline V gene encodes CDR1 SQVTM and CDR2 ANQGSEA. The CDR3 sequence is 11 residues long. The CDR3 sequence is CSVGTGDTQYF.

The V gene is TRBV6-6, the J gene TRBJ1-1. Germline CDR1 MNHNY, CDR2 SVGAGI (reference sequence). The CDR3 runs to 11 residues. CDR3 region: CASSYSAEAFF.

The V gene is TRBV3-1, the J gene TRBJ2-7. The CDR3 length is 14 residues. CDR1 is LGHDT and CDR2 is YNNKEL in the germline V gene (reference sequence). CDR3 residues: CASPRRDSSYEQYF.

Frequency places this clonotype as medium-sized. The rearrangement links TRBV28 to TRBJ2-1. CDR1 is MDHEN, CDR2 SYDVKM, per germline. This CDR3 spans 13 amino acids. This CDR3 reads CASSLYESYEQFF.

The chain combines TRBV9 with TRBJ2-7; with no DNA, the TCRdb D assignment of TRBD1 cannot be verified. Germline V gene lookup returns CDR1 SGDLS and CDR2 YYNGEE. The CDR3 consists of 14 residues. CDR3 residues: CASSPGGTVYEQYF.

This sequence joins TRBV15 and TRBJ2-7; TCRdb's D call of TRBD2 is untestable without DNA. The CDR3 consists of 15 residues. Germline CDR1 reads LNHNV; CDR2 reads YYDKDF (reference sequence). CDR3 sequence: CATSRDRGGSYEQYF.

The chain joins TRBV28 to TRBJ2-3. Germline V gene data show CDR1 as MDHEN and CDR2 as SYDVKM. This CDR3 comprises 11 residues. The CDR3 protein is CASRRVDTQYF.

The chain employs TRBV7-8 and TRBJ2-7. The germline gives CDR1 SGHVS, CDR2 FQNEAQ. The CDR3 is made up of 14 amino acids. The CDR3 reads CASMGSTSSYEQYF.

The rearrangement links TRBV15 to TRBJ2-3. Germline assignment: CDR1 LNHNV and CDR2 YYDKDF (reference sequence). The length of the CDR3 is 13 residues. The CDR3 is CATSRDLTDTQYF.

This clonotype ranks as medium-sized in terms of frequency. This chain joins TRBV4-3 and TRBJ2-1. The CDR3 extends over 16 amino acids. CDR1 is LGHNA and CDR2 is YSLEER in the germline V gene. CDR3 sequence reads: CASSQDLDSSYNEQFF.

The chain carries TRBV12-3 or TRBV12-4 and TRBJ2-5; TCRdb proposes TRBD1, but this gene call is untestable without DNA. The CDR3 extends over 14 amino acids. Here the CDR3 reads CASTDMGGTQEQYF.

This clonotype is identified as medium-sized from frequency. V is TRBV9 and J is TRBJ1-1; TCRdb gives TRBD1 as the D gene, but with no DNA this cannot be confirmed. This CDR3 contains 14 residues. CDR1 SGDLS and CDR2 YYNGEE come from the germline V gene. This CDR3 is CASSVEGADTEAFF.

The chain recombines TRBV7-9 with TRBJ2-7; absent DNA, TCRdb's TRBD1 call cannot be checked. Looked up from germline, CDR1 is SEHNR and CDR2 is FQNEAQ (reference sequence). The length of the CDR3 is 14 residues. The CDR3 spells CASSLVPGSGEQYF.

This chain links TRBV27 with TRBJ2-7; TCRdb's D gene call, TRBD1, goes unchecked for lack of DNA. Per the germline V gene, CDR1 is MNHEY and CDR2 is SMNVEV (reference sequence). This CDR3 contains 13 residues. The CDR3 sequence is CASSPLGGNEQYF.

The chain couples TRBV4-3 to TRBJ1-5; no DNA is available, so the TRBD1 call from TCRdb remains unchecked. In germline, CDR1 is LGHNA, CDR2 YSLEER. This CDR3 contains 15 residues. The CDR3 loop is CASSQSRTGVQPQHF.

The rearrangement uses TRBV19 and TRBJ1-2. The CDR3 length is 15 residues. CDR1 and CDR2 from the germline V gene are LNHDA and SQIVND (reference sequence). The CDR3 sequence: CASIGLEGTIHGYTF. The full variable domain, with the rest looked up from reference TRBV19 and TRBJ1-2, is DGGITQSPKYLFRKEGQNVTLSCEQNLNHDAMYWYRQDPGQGLRLIYYSQIVNDFQKGDIAEGYSVSREKKESFPLTVTSAQKNPTAFYLCASIGLEGTIHGYTFGSGTRLTVV.

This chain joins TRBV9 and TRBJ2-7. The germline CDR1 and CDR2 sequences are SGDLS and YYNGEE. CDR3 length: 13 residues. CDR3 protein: CASSPTSSYEQYF.

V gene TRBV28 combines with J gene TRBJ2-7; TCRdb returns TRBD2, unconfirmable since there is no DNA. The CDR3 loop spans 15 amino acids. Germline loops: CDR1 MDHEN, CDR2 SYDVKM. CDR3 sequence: CASSSSGTLHYEQYF.

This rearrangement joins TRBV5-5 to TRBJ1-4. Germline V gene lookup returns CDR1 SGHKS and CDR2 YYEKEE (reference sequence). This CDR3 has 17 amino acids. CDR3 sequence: CASSLGPQTATNEKLFF.